This TCR beta chain was identified in a study of cytomegalovirus exposure and HLA in healthy donors. At the level of the study: Of several hundred genotyped donors, about 81% clustered with self-reported Caucasian donors.

Primers for the PCR totalled 60 Vbeta and 13 Jbeta. Some clones are missing from TCRdb's copy, which holds only in-frame ones; the method was immunoSEQ multiplex PCR. Of roughly 160,000 clones in the sample, 80% to 90% were seen once. The CDR3 length is 15 residues. The junction had 3 bases not matched to a gene; V was cut back by 4 bases and J by 4 bases. CDR1 and CDR2 (germline): SGDLS, YYNGEE. The sequenced sample was PBMCs. The rearrangement uses TRBV9 and TRBJ2-3; TRBD2 aligns across 13 bases. This TCR was recovered from a man in his fifties or sixties in good health and CMV-seropositive. CDR3 coding DNA: TGTGCCAGCAGCAGACTAGCGGGGGGCTCAGATACGCAGTATTTT. It specifies CASSRLAGGSDTQYF. Based on the CDR3 plus reference TRBV9 and TRBJ2-3, the full variable domain is DSGVTQTPKHLITATGQRVTLRCSPRSGDLSVYWYQQSLDQGLQFLIQYYNGEERAKGNILERFSAQQFPDLHSELNLSSLELGDSALYFCASSRLAGGSDTQYFGPGTRLTVL.